The next 21 T cell receptor beta chains were all read from a single sample in a study of somatic mutations in cytotoxic T cells in rheumatoid arthritis. Assay used: immunoSEQ multiplex PCR; TCRdb lists only in-frame clones, some missing. The table has some 17,000 clones, approximately 84% seen once; the top ten hold approximately 20%. Material for sequencing was CD8+ T cells sorted from blood. The receptors were sampled from an adult with rheumatoid arthritis.

V is TRBV29-1 and J is TRBJ2-7; TRBD2 matches 7 bases. This CDR3 has 14 amino acids. Unmatched junction bases numbered 5, after V lost 3 bases and J lost 0 bases. CDR1 is SQVTM and CDR2 is ANQGSEA in the germline V gene. CDR3 sequence reads: CSVDRRDYSYEQYF. In DNA form, the CDR3 reads TGCAGCGTTGACCGCCGGGACTACTCCTACGAGCAGTACTTC.

This rearrangement joins TRBV7-6 to TRBJ2-3; 7 nucleotides line up with TRBD1. This CDR3 has 19 residues. With V trimmed by 2 bases and J by 3 bases, 17 bases remained unmatched. The germline V gene encodes CDR1 SGHVS and CDR2 FNYEAQ. The DNA of the CDR3 is TGTGCCAGCAGCTTATCGATTAGGGACAGCCAACTCACAACAGATACGCAGTATTTT. Amino acids: CASSLSIRDSQLTTDTQYF. Full variable domain (outside the CDR3, taken from reference TRBV7-6 and TRBJ2-3): GAGVSQSPRYKVTKRGQDVALRCDPISGHVSLYWYRQALGQGPEFLTYFNYEAQQDKSGLPNDRFSAERPEGSISTLTIQRTEQRDSAMYRCASSLSIRDSQLTTDTQYFGPGTRLTVL.

V and J are TRBV7-9 and TRBJ2-7; TRBD2 matches at 10 bases. CDR1 is SEHNR, CDR2 FQNEAQ, per germline (reference sequence). V lost 2 bases and J lost 4; bases outside the gene matches: 2. CDR3 length equals 14 residues. CDR3 sequence reads: CASSLTSGTYEQYF. For the CDR3, the DNA is TGTGCCAGCAGCTTAACTAGCGGGACATACGAGCAGTACTTC.

CDR3 in DNA: TGCGCCAGCAGCATTCTGGGTGGACCCTCCAATGAGCAGTTCTTC. It codes for CASSILGGPSNEQFF. V usage is TRBV5-1 and J usage is TRBJ2-1, with D unresolved. Germline V gene data show CDR1 as SGHRS and CDR2 as YFSETQ. The CDR3 loop spans 15 amino acids. V shed 4 bases and J shed 6 bases, with 17 bases lying between them.

The chain joins TRBV6-5 to TRBJ2-3, with D maybe TRBD2 (7 bases). The germline CDR1 and CDR2 sequences are MNHEY and SVGAGI. This CDR3 is 15 amino acids long. V was shortened by 2 bases and J by 0 bases, with 9 bases between the two germline ends. The CDR3 bases are TGTGCCAGCAGTTACGGGGGGGCTAGCACAGATACGCAGTATTTT. Protein product: CASSYGGASTDTQYF.

The chain joins TRBV14 to TRBJ2-7; 7 bases are shared with TRBD2. Germline CDR1 reads SGHDN; CDR2 reads FVKESK. This CDR3 contains 16 residues. The V segment lost 1 base and the J segment 4 bases; nucleotides outside the gene matches: 10. CDR3 nucleotide sequence: TGTGCCAGCAGCCAAGGGGTCGCTAGCGGTTATTACGAGCAGTACTTC. Translation: CASSQGVASGYYEQYF. The variable domain in full, completed from reference TRBV14 and TRBJ2-7, reads EAGVTQFPSHSVIEKGQTVTLRCDPISGHDNLYWYRRVMGKEIKFLLHFVKESKQDESGMPNNRFLAERTGGTYSTLKVQPAELEDSGVYFCASSQGVASGYYEQYFGPGTRLTVT.

The V gene is TRBV16, the J gene TRBJ1-1; tentative D call: TRBD1 (6 bases). With 4 bases removed from V and 3 bases from J, the gap between germline ends came to 18 bases. Germline-derived CDR1 and CDR2 are KGHSY and FQNENV. The CDR3 totals 16 residues. CDR3 nucleotide sequence: TGTGCCAGCAGCCCTAGACTGGGGGGCAGGGACACTGAAGCTTTCTTT. It yields the protein CASSPRLGGRDTEAFF.

The count of this clone is one. The V call is TRBV7-9, the J call TRBJ2-6; TRBD1 agrees at 12 bases. The junction had 9 bases not matched to a gene; V was cut back by 4 bases and J by 2 bases. CDR1 is SEHNR, CDR2 FQNEAQ, per germline (reference sequence). This CDR3 has 19 amino acids. CDR3 bases: TGTGCCAGCAGCTCCGACGAAGGGACAGGGGGCGCTGGGGCCAACGTCCTGACTTTC. Translating it yields CASSSDEGTGGAGANVLTF.

Only a few counts were recorded for this clone. The chain joins TRBV10-1 to TRBJ2-7; D is perhaps TRBD1 (6 bases). This CDR3 spans 13 amino acids. Trimming left V 3 bases short and J 6 bases short, with 12 bases between. Germline CDR1 WNHNN, CDR2 SYGVQD (reference sequence). CDR3 bases: TGCGCCAGCAGTGATACAGGGTTCGGCGAGCAGTACTTC. Translating it yields CASSDTGFGEQYF.

The rearrangement links TRBV19 to TRBJ1-2, with D perhaps matching TRBD1 (5 bases). Trimming cost V 3 bases and J 5 bases, with 16 bases left between them. This CDR3 comprises 15 residues. Germline loops: CDR1 LNHDA, CDR2 SQIVND (reference sequence). CDR3: CASSIWGERGYGYTF. The CDR3 DNA sequence: TGTGCCAGTAGTATCTGGGGCGAAAGGGGTTATGGCTACACCTTC.

The chain carries TRBV7-2 and TRBJ2-7, with TRBD2 identical over 12 bases. The V and J ends lost 5 bases and 5 bases, in that order; junction bases with no gene match: 7. The CDR3 runs 15 residues. The germline gives CDR1 SGHTA, CDR2 FQGNSA. The CDR3 protein is CASSLLAGGPNEQYF. The CDR3 coding sequence is TGTGCCAGCAGCCTTCTAGCGGGAGGGCCTAACGAGCAGTACTTC.

The CDR3: CSVGTGENSPLHF. The CDR3 bases are TGCAGCGTTGGAACAGGGGAAAATTCACCCCTCCACTTT. The V call is TRBV29-1, the J call TRBJ1-6; TRBD1 matches at 7 bases. Losses at the gene ends were 4 bases for V and 7 bases for J; bases not matched to a gene: 4. In germline, CDR1 is SQVTM, CDR2 ANQGSEA. CDR3 length: 13 amino acids.

This clone was detected only a few times. The J gene is TRBJ2-3, the V gene TRBV7-9; D gene uncertain. The germline V gene encodes CDR1 SEHNR and CDR2 FQNEAQ (reference sequence). CDR3 length equals 15 residues. Between the trimmed V and J ends, which lost 6 bases and 2 bases, there was a span of 15 bases. This chain's CDR3 is CASSSWATDTDTQYF. CDR3 bases: TGTGCCAGCAGTTCGTGGGCAACGGACACAGATACGCAGTATTTT.

The gene calls are TRBV30 and TRBJ1-3; D gene ambiguous. Trimming removed 4 bases at V and 0 bases at J, with 7 bases between. Germline V gives CDR1 GTSNPN, CDR2 SVGIG (reference sequence). This CDR3 has 13 residues. The CDR3 is CAWTVISGNTIYF. DNA for the CDR3: TGTGCCTGGACAGTGATCTCTGGAAACACCATATATTTT.

The CDR3 nucleotides read TGTGCCAGCAGCTTAGAAAGGGTCTGGCGGGAGGGTGGTAATGAGCAGTTCTTC. The encoded protein is CASSLERVWREGGNEQFF. V usage is TRBV11-3 and J usage is TRBJ2-1; TRBD2 agrees at 9 bases. After removal of 0 bases from V and 7 bases from J, the junction contained 13 bases not matched to a gene. The V gene's germline CDR1 is SGHNT and CDR2 YENEEA. The CDR3 is made up of 18 amino acids.

The chain joins TRBV6-1 to TRBJ2-4; the D is unclear. Germline CDR1 MNHNS, CDR2 SASEGT. CDR3 length: 14 amino acids. Trimming stripped 1 base from V and 5 bases from J, with 9 bases between. The CDR3 nucleotides are TGTGCCAGCAGTGAAGTGGGGATCCAAAACATTCAGTACTTC. Protein sequence: CASSEVGIQNIQYF.

The V gene is TRBV4-1, the J gene TRBJ2-1; perhaps TRBD2 as D (5 bases). Deletions cut 4 bases from V and 8 bases from J, with 6 bases between. Germline CDR1 reads MGHRA; CDR2 reads YSYEKL. The length of the CDR3 is 11 residues. CDR3 sequence reads: CASSLGDEQFF. DNA for the CDR3: TGCGCCAGCAGCCTCGGGGATGAGCAGTTCTTC.

In its sample, this clone ranks as medium-sized. This chain links TRBV5-1 with TRBJ1-3; D is undetermined. The CDR3 runs 11 residues. The germline V gene encodes CDR1 SGHRS and CDR2 YFSETQ. Trimming shortened V by 5 bases and J by 4 bases, and 4 bases separated the two germline ends. DNA for the CDR3: TGCGCCAGCAGAATAGGAAACACCATATATTTT. Translating gives CASRIGNTIYF. Combining the CDR3 with reference TRBV5-1 and TRBJ1-3 gives the whole variable domain KAGVTQTPRYLIKTRGQQVTLSCSPISGHRSVSWYQQTPGQGLQFLFEYFSETQRNKGNFPGRFSGRQFSNSRSEMNVSTLELGDSALYLCASRIGNTIYFGEGSWLTVV.

This clone was recorded once. This rearrangement joins TRBV25-1 to TRBJ2-4, with D uncertain. The V and J ends lost 4 bases and 0 bases respectively, with 16 bases between them. The V gene's germline CDR1 is MGHDK and CDR2 SYGVNS. This CDR3 has 17 amino acids. The CDR3 bases are TGTGCCAGCAGTGGCTCCACAGAGTCGCTAGCCAAAAACATTCAGTACTTC. Its translation is CASSGSTESLAKNIQYF.

The chain joins TRBV6-1 to TRBJ2-1; D is uncertain. Germline CDR1 reads MNHNS; CDR2 reads SASEGT. V lost 3 bases to trimming and J lost 2 bases, with 11 bases between them. The CDR3 is 15 amino acids. For the CDR3, the DNA is TGTGCCAGCAGTGACGGCGGTTTACCCTACAATGAGCAGTTCTTC. Its translation is CASSDGGLPYNEQFF.

By share, this clone counts as medium-sized (0.01 to 0.1%). The chain recombines TRBV7-2 with TRBJ2-7, with 7 positions matching TRBD2. CDR3 length: 14 residues. Germline V CDR1 and CDR2: SGHTA, FQGNSA. Trimming took 1 base from V and 7 from J; bases not matched to a gene: 7. The CDR3 loop reads CASSLGPGGGEQYF. The CDR3 DNA sequence: TGTGCCAGCAGCTTAGGACCGGGAGGTGGAGAGCAGTACTTC.